This T cell receptor (beta chain) was profiled in a study of regulatory T cells. Study outcomes and limitations: Patient CD8+ T cells trended nonsignificantly toward lower Shannon entropy than control CD8+ cells. Skewed V and J usage and few unique V-J pairs marked patient repertoires, most in Tregs.

V shed 3 bases and J shed 3 bases, with 7 bases lying between them. CDR3 length: 14 amino acids. CDR1 is SGDLS and CDR2 is YYNGEE in the germline V gene. Primers: 52 TRBV forward and 13 TRBJ reverse. Sequencing was performed with immunoSEQ multiplex PCR; in TCRdb, only in-frame clones are kept and a portion is missing. The sample consists of roughly 15,000 clones, 92% of them appearing once. Points on this clone: Its antigen is unidentified.

The sample taken for sequencing was CD8+ T cells sorted from blood. The sequence came from a person under 35 with CD3G deficiency. The rearrangement joins TRBV9 to TRBJ2-6; D unclear. The CDR3 spells CASSAGYGANVLTF. The DNA of the CDR3 is TGTGCCAGCAGCGCTGGCTATGGGGCCAACGTCCTGACTTTC.